This T cell receptor beta chain was obtained from a study of beta chain features in type 1 diabetes. Study-wide findings and caveats: Within each of all four CD4+ subsets, Type 1 diabetes patients had TCRB CDR3s that were moderately but significantly shorter.

As for this clone: The antigen is not known.

V dropped 0 bases and J dropped 2 bases, with 10 bases sitting between them. The germline V gene encodes CDR1 MGHRA and CDR2 YSYEKL. This CDR3 has 15 amino acids. Reverse transcription of all isolated RNA meant that expressed TCRB transcripts were sequenced. Measured with immunoSEQ multiplex PCR; TCRdb has only the in-frame clones, and not every one. The sample has around 150,000 clones; 7% to 9.5% are singletons. The sequence came from a woman aged 30 to 39 with type 1 diabetes. The sequencing sample was made of central memory CD4+ T cells from blood. The V and J genes are TRBV4-1 and TRBJ1-2, with TRBD1 as a possible D gene (6 bases). CDR3: CASSQEPQGNYGYTF. CDR3 nucleotide sequence: TGCGCCAGCAGCCAAGAGCCCCAGGGGAACTATGGCTACACCTTC.